This entry features one T cell receptor beta chain sequence. As defined, naive CD8 cells were CD45RO-negative and positively selected for CCR7, with terminally differentiated effector memory CD45RA+ cells excluded. This specimen belongs to a study of shared clonotypes between healthy human individuals. Produced via immunoSEQ multiplex PCR; TCRdb's table is partial and in-frame only. The sample records 1.5 million to 2.5 million clones, about 95% being singletons. The J segment lost 3 bases and the V segment lost 3 bases, leaving 3 bases of the junction unmatched. CDR1 and CDR2 (germline): MGHRA, YSYEKL. The CDR3 is made up of 15 amino acids.

The chain links TRBV4-1 to TRBJ2-5; TRBD2 agrees at 11 bases. The sample was naive CD8+ T cells sorted from blood. The TCR originated in a man younger than 30 in good health. The CDR3 DNA reads as TGCGCCAGCAGCCAGACTAGCGGGATTGAAGAGACCCAGTACTTC. It codes for CASSQTSGIEETQYF.